This T cell receptor beta chain derives from a study of blood T cell repertoires in COVID-19. Study background: PBMCs, B-cell-depleted T cells, or T cells were the source of the cDNA or gDNA that made up the material.

Per the study methods: By means of reference gene primer amplification, nucleated cell counts were estimated. The assay was immunoSEQ multiplex PCR, and TCRdb's table has in-frame clones only and misses some. V and J calls and clone size are given by that table; D and trimming were obtained from the DNA. The sample comprises 95,000 to 150,000 clones, 80% of which are singletons, and 16% rests with the top ten. The CDR3 contains 13 residues. The germline CDR1 and CDR2 sequences are SGHTA and FQGTGA. With 4 bases removed from V and 7 bases from J, the gap between germline ends came to 11 bases. The TCR sequence derives from a man aged 55 to 70 with active or convalescent COVID-19. The chain uses TRBV7-3 and TRBJ1-5; TRBD1 is a possible D gene (6 bases). The specimen sequenced was peripheral blood. The CDR3 sequence is CASSSGVGQPQHF. In DNA form, the CDR3 reads TGTGCCAGCAGCTCAGGGGTAGGGCAGCCCCAGCATTTT.